One sample yielded the 10 T cell receptor beta chains listed below, sequenced in a study of cytomegalovirus exposure and HLA in healthy donors. Both 60 Vbeta primers and 13 Jbeta primers went into the PCR. Profiling relied on immunoSEQ multiplex PCR, and the TCRdb table lists in-frame clones only, not all of them. The data hold around 170,000 clones, with roughly 71% observed a single time. The sequencing input was PBMCs. Receptors originate from a girl aged 5 to 17 in good health and CMV-seronegative.

This rearrangement joins TRBV7-8 to TRBJ1-4, with TRBD1 matching 8 bases. The V and J ends lost 3 bases and 8 bases, in that order; junction bases with no gene match: 5. The CDR3 runs 14 residues. CDR1 and CDR2 from the germline V gene are SGHVS and FQNEAQ. The CDR3 DNA follows: TGTGCCAGCAGCTTCGGACAGGGTAACGAAAAACTGTTTTTT. Protein product: CASSFGQGNEKLFF.

The chain uses TRBV6-5 and TRBJ1-2; TRBD1 is a possible D gene (5 bases). V was cut by 0 bases and J by 7 bases, with 12 bases left in between. The CDR3 loop spans 14 amino acids. Germline V gene lookup returns CDR1 MNHEY and CDR2 SVGAGI. DNA of the CDR3: TGTGCCAGCAGTTACTCGAGCGGGCAGGGTGGCTACACCTTC. This gives the protein CASSYSSGQGGYTF.

This clone has more than one count but fewer than ten. The chain carries TRBV4-2 and TRBJ2-1, with TRBD2 matching over 9 bases. The CDR3 spans 17 residues. CDR1 LGHNA and CDR2 YNFKEQ come from the germline V gene. V lost 3 bases to trimming and J lost 5 bases; unmatched junction nucleotides: 11. The CDR3 DNA is TGTGCCAGCAGCCACTCCCTCGGGGCTAGCGGGGACAATGAGCAGTTCTTC. Amino acid sequence: CASSHSLGASGDNEQFF.

This clone was counted a few times. The J gene is TRBJ2-3, the V gene TRBV5-1; 8 bases map to TRBD2. Trimming took 4 bases from V and 0 from J; bases not matched to a gene: 10. Germline assignment: CDR1 SGHRS and CDR2 YFSETQ. The CDR3 runs 17 residues. CDR3 coding DNA: TGCGCCAGCAGCAGTCGGGGGGGTAGCCGGAGCACAGATACGCAGTATTTT. This translates into CASSSRGGSRSTDTQYF.

In its sample, this clone was seen a few times. The V call is TRBV27, the J call TRBJ2-7; maybe TRBD2 (5 bases). Germline V gene sequence: CDR1 MNHEY, CDR2 SMNVEV (reference sequence). V dropped 5 bases and J dropped 6 bases, with 20 bases sitting between them. The CDR3 covers 15 residues. The CDR3 loop reads CASSPRPLMGSEQYF. The CDR3 coding sequence is TGTGCCAGCAGTCCCCGTCCCTTGATGGGGAGCGAGCAGTACTTC.

V is TRBV9 and J is TRBJ2-5; 8 nucleotides agree with TRBD2. The CDR3 has 14 residues. The germline V gene has CDR1 SGDLS and CDR2 YYNGEE. V shed 3 bases, J shed 5 bases, and the junction held 6 bases outside the gene matches. The CDR3 DNA follows: TGTGCCAGCAGCGCCTTTGCGGGAGGCGAGACCCAGTACTTC. Amino acids: CASSAFAGGETQYF.

The CDR3 bases are TGTGCCAGCAGCGTACAGACAGGGGAGTTTTACAATGAGCAGTTCTTC. It specifies CASSVQTGEFYNEQFF. The chain recombines TRBV7-6 with TRBJ2-1; TRBD1 matches at 8 bases. This CDR3 has 16 amino acids. With 5 bases clipped from V and 4 bases from J, the junction kept 10 bases outside the gene matches. Germline CDR1 is SGHVS and CDR2 is FNYEAQ.

This clone has just one count. The CDR3 sequence: CASSLGGSSGNTIYF. In DNA, the CDR3 is TGTGCCAGCAGCCTAGGAGGCAGCTCTGGAAACACCATATATTTT. This rearrangement joins TRBV11-3 to TRBJ1-3; no definite D call. The CDR3 runs 15 residues. CDR1 is SGHNT and CDR2 is YENEEA in the germline V gene. The ends were cut back, 5 bases at V and 0 bases at J, with 11 bases in the middle.

This sequence joins TRBV19 and TRBJ2-5; no clear D. CDR3 length: 12 amino acids. Germline CDR1 and CDR2: LNHDA and SQIVND (reference sequence). Between the trimmed V and J ends, which lost 4 bases and 4 bases, there was a span of 7 bases. The CDR3 here is CASSTSPETQYF. CDR3 DNA: TGTGCCAGTAGTACATCCCCAGAGACCCAGTACTTC.

The chain joins TRBV7-9 to TRBJ1-1, with D hard to call. Per the germline V gene, CDR1 is SEHNR and CDR2 is FQNEAQ (reference sequence). The V and J ends lost 7 bases and 7 bases respectively, with 10 bases between them. The CDR3 loop spans 11 amino acids. CDR3 coding DNA: TGTGCCAGCACCTTTGAGGGTGAAGCTTTCTTT. The encoded protein is CASTFEGEAFF. The entire variable domain, with the rest obtained from reference TRBV7-9 and TRBJ1-1, is as follows: DTGVSQNPRHKITKRGQNVTFRCDPISEHNRLYWYRQTLGQGPEFLTYFQNEAQLEKSRLLSDRFSAERPKGSFSTLEIQRTEQGDSAMYLCASTFEGEAFFGQGTRLTVV.